This T cell receptor (beta chain) was recorded in a study of CD8+CD57+ T cells in acquired aplastic anemia. CDR1 is LNHNV, CDR2 YYDKDF, per germline (reference sequence). V was clipped by 5 bases and J by 2 bases, with 15 bases between them. CDR3 length equals 15 residues. TCR beta VDJ and CDR3 profiles were obtained from a genomic DNA template. TCRdb reanalysed the reads using MiXCR and keeps one entry per CDR3 protein. The table records about 420,000 distinct CDR3 sequences, roughly 64% of them present only once. This rearrangement joins TRBV15 to TRBJ2-5, with D possibly TRBD1 on 6 matching bases. The origin of this receptor is a human donor in good health, serving as a control. Sequences were obtained from sorted CD4+, CD8+, or CD8+CD57+ T cells (not recorded which) from PBMCs. CDR3 loop: CATSAPGQTQETQYF. The CDR3 DNA reads as TGTGCCACCAGCGCACCTGGACAGACGCAAGAGACCCAGTACTTC.